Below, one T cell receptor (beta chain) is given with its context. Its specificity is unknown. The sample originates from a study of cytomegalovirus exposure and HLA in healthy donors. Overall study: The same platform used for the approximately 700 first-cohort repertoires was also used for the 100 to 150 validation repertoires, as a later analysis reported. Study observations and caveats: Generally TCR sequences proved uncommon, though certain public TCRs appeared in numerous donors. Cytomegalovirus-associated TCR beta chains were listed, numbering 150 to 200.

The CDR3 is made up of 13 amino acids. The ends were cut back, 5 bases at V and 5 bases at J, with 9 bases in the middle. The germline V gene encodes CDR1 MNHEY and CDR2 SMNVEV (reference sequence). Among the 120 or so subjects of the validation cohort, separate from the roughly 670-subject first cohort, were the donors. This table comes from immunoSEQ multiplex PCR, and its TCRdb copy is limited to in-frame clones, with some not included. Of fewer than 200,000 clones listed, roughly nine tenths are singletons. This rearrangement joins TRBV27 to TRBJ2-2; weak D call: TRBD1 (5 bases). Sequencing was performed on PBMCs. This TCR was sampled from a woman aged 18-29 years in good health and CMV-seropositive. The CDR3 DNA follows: TGTGCCAGCAGTGCAACAGGTACCGGGGAGCTGTTTTTT. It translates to CASSATGTGELFF.